The 28 T cell receptor beta chains below come from one sample, sequenced in a study of blood T cell repertoires in COVID-19. Clones were read by immunoSEQ multiplex PCR, and TCRdb kept only the in-frame ones, dropping some. The sample has about 390,000 clones, 85% to 90% seen once; the top ten hold about 10%. Sequencing was done on a sample of PBMCs or T cells enriched from blood (not recorded which). These TCRs come from a woman between 45 and 60 years old who had recovered from COVID-19.

The CDR3 spells CASSIPVNEKLFF. In nucleotides, the CDR3 is TGTGCCAGTAGTATTCCGGTTAATGAAAAACTGTTTTTT. The chain links TRBV19 to TRBJ1-4; the D is unclear. Germline assignment: CDR1 LNHDA and CDR2 SQIVND (reference sequence). The CDR3 totals 13 residues. The V end lost 3 bases, the J end lost 4 bases, and 6 bases lay between the germline ends.

The chain links TRBV5-1 to TRBJ1-1, with TRBD1 matching over 7 bases. The germline V gene has CDR1 SGHRS and CDR2 YFSETQ. The junction had 4 bases not matched to a gene; V was cut back by 4 bases and J by 1 base. The CDR3 sequence is 14 residues long. The DNA of the CDR3 is TGCGCCAGCAGCAGGGGACAGACGAACACTGAAGCTTTCTTT. Amino acids: CASSRGQTNTEAFF.

The rearrangement joins TRBV2 to TRBJ2-1, with 12 bases that match TRBD2. The CDR3 length is 16 residues. Looked up from germline, CDR1 is SNHLY and CDR2 is FYNNEI. Trimming cost V 1 base and J 4 bases; bases outside gene matches: 2. This CDR3 is CASSEVLAGGYNEQFF. In DNA form, the CDR3 reads TGTGCCAGCAGTGAAGTACTAGCGGGGGGTTACAATGAGCAGTTCTTC.

This chain connects TRBV3-1 (or the pseudogene TRBV3-2) to TRBJ1-1, with D possibly being TRBD1 (6 bases). V was shortened by 2 bases and J by 1 base, with 11 bases between the two germline ends. CDR3 length: 15 amino acids. Germline CDR1 LGHDT, CDR2 YNNKEL (reference sequence). CDR3 sequence reads: CASSQRLQGNTEAFF. DNA for the CDR3: TGTGCCAGCAGCCAAAGGCTACAGGGGAACACTGAAGCTTTCTTT.

This sequence joins TRBV5-1 and TRBJ1-4; TRBD1 aligns across 9 bases. V was pared by 3 bases and J by 7 bases, with 4 bases of the junction left unmatched. The CDR3 has 14 residues. CDR1 is SGHRS and CDR2 is YFSETQ in the germline V gene. The CDR3 region has the DNA TGCGCCAGCAGCTACGGACAGGGGCCTGAAAAACTGTTTTTT. It codes for CASSYGQGPEKLFF.

This sequence joins TRBV5-1 and TRBJ2-5, with a tentative D call TRBD2 (6 bases). The CDR3 contains 15 residues. V gave up 4 bases and J gave up 4 bases, with 17 bases separating them. The germline V gene encodes CDR1 SGHRS and CDR2 YFSETQ. Written as DNA, the CDR3 is TGCGCCAGCAGCCCGGGTATGGGGGAGGTAGAGACCCAGTACTTC. This codes for CASSPGMGEVETQYF. The whole variable domain, remainder taken from reference TRBV5-1 and TRBJ2-5, is KAGVTQTPRYLIKTRGQQVTLSCSPISGHRSVSWYQQTPGQGLQFLFEYFSETQRNKGNFPGRFSGRQFSNSRSEMNVSTLELGDSALYLCASSPGMGEVETQYFGPGTRLLVL.

The chain has TRBV9 and TRBJ2-3, with 10 positions matching TRBD2. The CDR3 extends over 16 amino acids. Germline V CDR1 and CDR2: SGDLS, YYNGEE. V gave up 2 bases and J gave up 2 bases; unmatched junction bases: 5. CDR3 in DNA: TGTGCCAGCAGCGTGAGCGGGGGGGCCCTCACAGATACGCAGTATTTT. Its protein is CASSVSGGALTDTQYF. Complete variable domain (other parts from reference TRBV9 and TRBJ2-3): DSGVTQTPKHLITATGQRVTLRCSPRSGDLSVYWYQQSLDQGLQFLIQYYNGEERAKGNILERFSAQQFPDLHSELNLSSLELGDSALYFCASSVSGGALTDTQYFGPGTRLTVL.

The chain links TRBV9 to TRBJ1-4; D is ambiguous. Germline CDR1 reads SGDLS; CDR2 reads YYNGEE. Between the trimmed V and J ends, which lost 0 bases and 7 bases, there was a span of 10 bases. The CDR3 sequence is 14 residues long. For the CDR3, the DNA is TGTGCCAGCAGCGTAGAAGGCCGGGGTGAAAAACTGTTTTTT. Residues: CASSVEGRGEKLFF.

This sequence joins TRBV3-1 (or the pseudogene TRBV3-2) and TRBJ1-2; the D gene is possibly TRBD1 (5 bases). V shed 3 bases and J shed 5 bases, with 16 bases lying between them. CDR1 LGHDT and CDR2 YNNKEL come from the germline V gene (reference sequence). The CDR3 consists of 15 residues. The DNA for the CDR3 is TGTGCCAGCAGCCATCCCGGGGGGGGTTGGTATGGCTACACCTTC. The encoded protein is CASSHPGGGWYGYTF.

This chain connects TRBV3-1 (or the pseudogene TRBV3-2) to TRBJ1-4; 8 nucleotides line up with TRBD1. In germline, CDR1 is LGHDT, CDR2 YNNKEL (reference sequence). This CDR3 is 14 amino acids long. V shed 4 bases and J 7 bases; nucleotides not matched to a gene: 5. The chain's CDR3 is CASSPTGDGEKLFF. The CDR3 DNA reads as TGTGCCAGCAGCCCGACAGGGGACGGTGAAAAACTGTTTTTT.

The CDR3 nucleotides read TGTGCCAGCAGCTATGCGGGTAGGGGGTCAACAGATACGCAGTATTTT. It yields the protein CASSYAGRGSTDTQYF. The chain couples TRBV7-2 to TRBJ2-3; D is possibly TRBD1 (6 bases). Trimming pared 4 bases from V and 3 bases from J, leaving 17 bases between. CDR3 length equals 16 residues. The germline V gene encodes CDR1 SGHTA and CDR2 FQGNSA.

The J gene is TRBJ2-6, the V gene TRBV6-5; possible D gene TRBD1, 6 bases. CDR3 length equals 15 residues. The V end was cut by 6 bases, the J end by 4 bases, with 13 bases between. Germline V gene sequence: CDR1 MNHEY, CDR2 SVGAGI. This CDR3 is CASSQGGSGANVLTF. DNA of the CDR3: TGTGCCAGCAGCCAAGGGGGTTCCGGGGCCAACGTCCTGACTTTC.

The rearrangement joins TRBV11-2 to TRBJ1-5; D gene uncertain. CDR1 is SGHAT and CDR2 is FQNNGV in the germline V gene. This CDR3 spans 14 amino acids. Trimming took 2 bases from V and 3 from J, leaving 8 bases between them. The CDR3 bases are TGTGCCAGCAGCTTACCCGGGGACAATCAGCCCCAGCATTTT. Its protein product is CASSLPGDNQPQHF.

V is TRBV7-9 and J is TRBJ1-1; tentatively, D is TRBD1 (5 bases). This CDR3 has 15 residues. CDR1 and CDR2 (germline): SEHNR, FQNEAQ (reference sequence). The ends were cut back, 5 bases at V and 1 base at J, with 14 bases in the middle. The CDR3 reads CASSDHRLGNTEAFF. The CDR3 DNA is TGTGCCAGCAGCGATCACAGGTTGGGGAACACTGAAGCTTTCTTT.

V and J are TRBV19 and TRBJ2-3; TRBD1 is a possible D gene (6 bases). V lost 6 bases to trimming and J lost 3 bases, with 16 bases between them. CDR1 is LNHDA, CDR2 SQIVND, per germline (reference sequence). The CDR3 has 15 residues. The CDR3 here is CASRPPGHRTDTQYF. In nucleotides, the CDR3 is TGTGCCAGTAGGCCACCGGGACACCGGACAGATACGCAGTATTTT.

This clone was recorded once. This rearrangement joins TRBV30 to TRBJ1-3, with 7 bases aligning to TRBD1. V lost 3 bases, J lost 0 bases, and 5 bases stayed unmatched. The CDR3 runs 15 residues. Germline V lookup: CDR1 GTSNPN, CDR2 SVGIG (reference sequence). The CDR3 reads CAWSLGTASGNTIYF. DNA of the CDR3: TGTGCCTGGAGCTTGGGGACAGCCTCTGGAAACACCATATATTTT.

J is TRBJ1-1 and V is TRBV6-6; 8 bases align to TRBD1. Trimming at V came to 5 bases and at J to 0 bases, leaving 11 bases not matched to a gene. The CDR3 contains 17 residues. Per the germline V gene, CDR1 is MNHNY and CDR2 is SVGAGI (reference sequence). In nucleotides, the CDR3 is TGTGCCAGCAGTCCTCGGACAGGGTCAATCATGAACACTGAAGCTTTCTTT. It specifies CASSPRTGSIMNTEAFF.

The chain has TRBV6-5 and TRBJ2-1, with 8 bases identical to TRBD2. V lost 6 bases, J lost 9 bases, and 10 bases stayed unmatched. The CDR3 length is 14 residues. Germline V lookup: CDR1 MNHEY, CDR2 SVGAGI. The DNA of the CDR3 is TGTGCCAGCAGGGGACTAGGGAATGTCGGTGAGCAGTTCTTC. This encodes CASRGLGNVGEQFF.

This sequence joins TRBV2 and TRBJ1-1; no reliable D call. Trimming took 5 bases from V and 2 from J, leaving 3 bases between them. CDR1 and CDR2 from the germline V gene are SNHLY and FYNNEI. CDR3 size: 11 residues. CDR3 DNA: TGTGCCAGCAGTCTCAACACTGAAGCTTTCTTT. Translating gives CASSLNTEAFF.

V gene TRBV7-9 combines with J gene TRBJ1-2; 9 bases line up with TRBD1. Per germline, CDR1 SEHNR and CDR2 FQNEAQ (reference sequence). V lost 5 bases to trimming and J lost 1 base; unmatched junction nucleotides: 11. The CDR3 runs to 17 residues. This CDR3 reads CASSPGTGSSVNYGYTF. Here the CDR3 DNA reads TGTGCCAGCAGCCCCGGGACAGGGTCCAGTGTTAACTATGGCTACACCTTC.

The chain combines TRBV7-9 with TRBJ2-7; 8 bases map to TRBD2. Germline lookup yields CDR1 SEHNR and CDR2 FQNEAQ (reference sequence). The trim removed 5 bases at V and 7 bases at J, leaving 13 bases unmatched. The CDR3 is 15 residues long. CDR3 DNA sequence: TGTGCCAGCAGCCCCCTCCCCAACTCGGGGGGGGAGCAGTACTTC. This translates into CASSPLPNSGGEQYF.

The chain has TRBV18 and TRBJ1-6; 8 positions agree with TRBD1. CDR3 length: 14 amino acids. Germline trimming cut 3 bases from V and 10 bases from J; bases unmatched to any gene: 5. Germline V gene sequence: CDR1 KGHSH, CDR2 LQKENI. Here the CDR3 DNA reads TGTGCCAGCTCACCGACAGGGGAAGGCTCACCCCTCCACTTT. Translation gives CASSPTGEGSPLHF. Complete variable domain (other parts from reference TRBV18 and TRBJ1-6): NAGVMQNPRHLVRRRGQEARLRCSPMKGHSHVYWYRQLPEEGLKFMVYLQKENIIDESGMPKERFSAEFPKEGPSILRIQQVVRGDSAAYFCASSPTGEGSPLHFGNGTRLTVT.

The gene calls are TRBV10-2 and TRBJ1-5; 12 bases are a match to TRBD1. The ends lost 6 bases at V and 6 bases at J; junction bases unmatched: 6. Germline assignment: CDR1 WSHSY and CDR2 SAAADI. The CDR3 is made up of 15 amino acids. This chain's CDR3 is CASSLGQGAFQPQHF. In DNA form, the CDR3 reads TGCGCCAGCAGCCTGGGACAGGGGGCATTTCAGCCCCAGCATTTT.

The rearrangement uses TRBV7-9 and TRBJ2-2; 7 bases fit TRBD2. In germline, CDR1 is SEHNR, CDR2 FQNEAQ (reference sequence). The CDR3 runs 17 residues. With V trimmed by 0 bases and J by 4 bases, 8 bases remained unmatched. Here the CDR3 DNA reads TGTGCCAGCAGCTTAGCTTCGGGGGGTTTATCCACCGGGGAGCTGTTTTTT. Translation gives CASSLASGGLSTGELFF.

V and J are TRBV4-3 and TRBJ1-1; D is perhaps TRBD1 (5 bases). The CDR3 consists of 13 residues. Germline V gives CDR1 LGHNA, CDR2 YSLEER. Trimming removed 4 bases at V and 4 bases at J, with 10 bases between. CDR3 in DNA: TGCGCCAGCAGCCGGGGGGTAGGCACTGAAGCTTTCTTT. Translation gives CASSRGVGTEAFF.

The V call is TRBV15, the J call TRBJ2-3, with TRBD2 matching 8 bases. The V gene end was trimmed by 0 bases and the J gene end by 4 bases; junction bases not matched to a gene: 6. CDR1 and CDR2 from the germline V gene are LNHNV and YYDKDF (reference sequence). The CDR3 is made up of 16 amino acids. The CDR3: CATSRDRAGGADTQYF. As DNA, the CDR3 is TGTGCCACCAGCAGAGATCGGGCGGGGGGTGCAGATACGCAGTATTTT.

CDR3 nucleotide sequence: TGTGCCAGCAGCATGACCGGGACTGCAGAAAAACTGTTTTTT. Protein: CASSMTGTAEKLFF. The chain employs TRBV9 and TRBJ1-4, with D maybe TRBD1 (5 bases). The V end lost 4 bases, the J end lost 8 bases, and 15 bases lay between the germline ends. CDR1 and CDR2 (germline): SGDLS, YYNGEE. This CDR3 region has 14 residues.

The rearrangement uses TRBV19 and TRBJ2-1; D is uncertain. CDR1 LNHDA and CDR2 SQIVND come from the germline V gene (reference sequence). CDR3 size: 13 residues. The germline V and J ends were trimmed by 1 base and 8 bases, with 9 bases remaining between them. The CDR3, as DNA: TGTGCCAGTAGTATAGCCAGAGGTCATGAGCAGTTCTTC. Protein sequence: CASSIARGHEQFF.